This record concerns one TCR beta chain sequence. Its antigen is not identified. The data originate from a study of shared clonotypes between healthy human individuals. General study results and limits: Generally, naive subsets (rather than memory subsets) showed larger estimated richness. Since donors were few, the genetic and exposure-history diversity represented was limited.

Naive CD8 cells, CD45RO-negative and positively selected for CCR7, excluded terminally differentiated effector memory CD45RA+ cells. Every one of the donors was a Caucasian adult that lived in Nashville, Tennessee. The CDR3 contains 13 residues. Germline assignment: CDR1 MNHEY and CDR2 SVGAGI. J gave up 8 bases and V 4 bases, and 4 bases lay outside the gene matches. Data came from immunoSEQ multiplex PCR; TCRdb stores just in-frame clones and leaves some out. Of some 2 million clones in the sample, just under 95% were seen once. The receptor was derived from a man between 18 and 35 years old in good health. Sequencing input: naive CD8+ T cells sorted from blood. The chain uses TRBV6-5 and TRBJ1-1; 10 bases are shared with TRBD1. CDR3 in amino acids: CASSLTGGWEAFF. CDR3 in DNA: TGTGCCAGCAGTTTGACAGGGGGCTGGGAAGCTTTCTTT.